This TCR beta chain derives from a study of shared clonotypes between healthy human individuals. This clone showed up just a few times. The table came from immunoSEQ multiplex PCR; TCRdb's copy has only in-frame clones and leaves some out. The sample yields hundreds of thousands of clones, 72% seen once. The V gene's germline CDR1 is MDHEN and CDR2 SYDVKM. V dropped 7 bases and J dropped 3; count of bases not matched to a gene: 9. The length of the CDR3 is 14 residues. The chain has TRBV28 and TRBJ2-7, with 7 nucleotides matching TRBD2. Sequencing was performed on memory CD4+ T cells sorted from blood. Subset reported: CD45RA-negative fraction. The TCR sequence derives from a woman aged 25 to 39 in good health. DNA of the CDR3: TGTGCCAGCAACCCTGGCGGGAGCTTCTACGAGCAGTACTTC. Translated, it gives CASNPGGSFYEQYF. The full variable domain, in which reference TRBV28 and TRBJ2-7 provide the parts outside the CDR3, is DVKVTQSSRYLVKRTGEKVFLECVQDMDHENMFWYRQDPGLGLRLIYFSYDVKMKEKGDIPEGYSVSREKKERFSLILESASTNQTSMYLCASNPGGSFYEQYFGPGTRLTVT.